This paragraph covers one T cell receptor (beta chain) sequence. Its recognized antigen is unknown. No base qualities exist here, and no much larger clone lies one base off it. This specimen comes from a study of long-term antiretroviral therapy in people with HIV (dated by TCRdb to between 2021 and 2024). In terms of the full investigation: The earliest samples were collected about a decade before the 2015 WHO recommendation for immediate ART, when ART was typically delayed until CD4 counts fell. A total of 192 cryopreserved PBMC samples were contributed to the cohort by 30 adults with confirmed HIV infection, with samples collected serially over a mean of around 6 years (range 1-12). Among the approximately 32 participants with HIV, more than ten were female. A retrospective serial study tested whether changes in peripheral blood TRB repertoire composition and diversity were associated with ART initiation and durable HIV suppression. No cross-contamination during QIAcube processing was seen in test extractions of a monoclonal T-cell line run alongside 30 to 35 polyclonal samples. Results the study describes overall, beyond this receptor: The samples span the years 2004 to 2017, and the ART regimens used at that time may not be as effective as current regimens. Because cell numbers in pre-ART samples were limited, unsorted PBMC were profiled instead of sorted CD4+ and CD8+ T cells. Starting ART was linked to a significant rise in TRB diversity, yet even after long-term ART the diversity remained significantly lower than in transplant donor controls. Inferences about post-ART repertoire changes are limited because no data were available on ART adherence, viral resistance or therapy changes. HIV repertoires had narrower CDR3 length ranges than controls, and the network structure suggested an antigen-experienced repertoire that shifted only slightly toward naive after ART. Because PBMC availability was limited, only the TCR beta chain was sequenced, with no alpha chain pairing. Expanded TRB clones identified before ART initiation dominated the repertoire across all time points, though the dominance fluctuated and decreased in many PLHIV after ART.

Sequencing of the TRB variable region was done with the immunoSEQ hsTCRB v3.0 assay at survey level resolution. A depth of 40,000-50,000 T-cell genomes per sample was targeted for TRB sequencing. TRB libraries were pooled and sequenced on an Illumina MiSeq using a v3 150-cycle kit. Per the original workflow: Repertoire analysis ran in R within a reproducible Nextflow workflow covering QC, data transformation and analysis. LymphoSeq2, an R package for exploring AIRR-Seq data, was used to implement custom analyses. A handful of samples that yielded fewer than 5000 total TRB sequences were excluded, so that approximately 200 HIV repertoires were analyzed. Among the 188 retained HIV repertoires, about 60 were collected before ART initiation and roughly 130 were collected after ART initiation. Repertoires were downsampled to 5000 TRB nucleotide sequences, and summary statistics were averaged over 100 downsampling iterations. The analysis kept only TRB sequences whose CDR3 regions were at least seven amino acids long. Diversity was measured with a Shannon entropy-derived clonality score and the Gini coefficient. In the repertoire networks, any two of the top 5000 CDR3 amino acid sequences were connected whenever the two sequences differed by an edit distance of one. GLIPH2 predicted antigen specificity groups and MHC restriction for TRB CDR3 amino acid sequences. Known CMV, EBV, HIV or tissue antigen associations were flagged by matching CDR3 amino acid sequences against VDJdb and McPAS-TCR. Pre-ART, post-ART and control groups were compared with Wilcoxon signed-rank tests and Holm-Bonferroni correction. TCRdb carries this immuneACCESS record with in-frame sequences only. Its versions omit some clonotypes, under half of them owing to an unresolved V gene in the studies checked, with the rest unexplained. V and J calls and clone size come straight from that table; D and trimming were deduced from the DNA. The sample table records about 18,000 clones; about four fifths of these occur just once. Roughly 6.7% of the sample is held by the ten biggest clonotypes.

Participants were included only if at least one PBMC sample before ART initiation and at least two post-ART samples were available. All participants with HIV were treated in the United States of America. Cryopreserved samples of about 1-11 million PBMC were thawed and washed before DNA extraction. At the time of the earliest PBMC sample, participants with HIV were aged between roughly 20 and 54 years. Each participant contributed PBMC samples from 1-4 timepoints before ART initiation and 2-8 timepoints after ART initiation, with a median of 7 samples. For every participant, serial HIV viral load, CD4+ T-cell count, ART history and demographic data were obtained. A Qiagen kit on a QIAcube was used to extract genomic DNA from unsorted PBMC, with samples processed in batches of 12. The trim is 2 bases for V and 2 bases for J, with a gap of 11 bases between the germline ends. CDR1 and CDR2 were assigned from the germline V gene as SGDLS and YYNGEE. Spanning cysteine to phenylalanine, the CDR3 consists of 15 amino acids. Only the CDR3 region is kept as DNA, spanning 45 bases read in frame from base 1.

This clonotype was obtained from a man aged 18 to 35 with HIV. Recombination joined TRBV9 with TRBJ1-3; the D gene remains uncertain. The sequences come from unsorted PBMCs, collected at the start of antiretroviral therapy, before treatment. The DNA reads TGTGCCAGCAGCGTCTCGGGGAAGCCTGGAAACACCATATATTTT. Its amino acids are CASSVSGKPGNTIYF. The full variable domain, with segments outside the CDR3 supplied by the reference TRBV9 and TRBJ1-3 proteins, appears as DSGVTQTPKHLITATGQRVTLRCSPRSGDLSVYWYQQSLDQGLQFLIQYYNGEERAKGNILERFSAQQFPDLHSELNLSSLELGDSALYFCASSVSGKPGNTIYFGEGSWLTVV.